This entry features one TCR beta chain sequence. Its target is unknown. This entry comes from a study of T-cell reconstitution after alpha-beta-depleted transplantation in children. The study, taken as a whole, reports: Surviving recipient T cells and intrathymic progenitors accounted for some patients' high TCRbeta diversity at day 60. The authors attributed T-cell counts and diversity one year after transplant mostly to newly produced T cells. Reportedly, only several hundred clones from non-depleted graft cells drove alpha-beta T-cell counts at about two months.

The length of the CDR3 is 11 residues. Trimming stripped 8 bases from V and 8 bases from J, with 9 bases between. Germline CDR1 reads SNHLY; CDR2 reads FYNNEI. A library of TCRbeta sequences, prepared with unique molecular identifiers, was generated. One entry per CDR3 protein, called by TCRdb with MiXCR from the PCR reads. The sample yields 780,000 or so distinct CDR3 sequences, 16% seen once. Specimen: PBMCs, mostly from graft donor cells, collected 360 days after TCRalphabeta/CD19-depleted stem cell transplant. The rearrangement joins TRBV2 to TRBJ1-4; no clear D gene. The sequence derives from a male patient between 5 and 17 years old who had a stem cell transplant for acute lymphoblastic leukemia, so the T cells may come from the graft donor. Written as DNA, the CDR3 is TGTGCCAGCTGCCTCCGCGAAAAACTGTTTTTT. It translates to CASCLREKLFF.